This TCR beta chain stems from a study of CD8 T cells in ankylosing spondylitis. Broader study findings: Researchers reportedly found disease-linked clones significantly enriched in matched ankylosing spondylitis synovial fluid. Blood from ankylosing spondylitis patients appeared to carry a characteristic roughly 8-variant TCR beta motif.

This clonotype was picked up many times. The antigen is undetermined. The authors made TCR beta libraries by quantitative 5'-RACE with molecular barcodes. TCRdb analysed the 5' RACE reads with MiXCR anew, one entry per CDR3 protein. The sample has more than 400,000 distinct CDR3 sequences, approximately 5.3% seen once. CDR1 and CDR2 (germline): SGHTA, FQGNSA. The CDR3 runs 16 residues. The V gene end was trimmed by 3 bases and the J gene end by 1 base; junction bases not matched to a gene: 4. The chain carries TRBV7-2 and TRBJ2-3; TRBD2 aligns across 10 bases. Sequencing was done on a sample of blood, either unsorted or a sorted T cell fraction (not recorded which). This sequence was found in a male donor with ankylosing spondylitis. CDR3 sequence reads: CASSFRLAGGTDTQYF. Written as DNA, the CDR3 is TGTGCCAGCAGCTTTAGGCTAGCGGGGGGCACAGATACGCAGTATTTT. Looking up the rest from reference TRBV7-2 and TRBJ2-3 gives the full variable domain: GAGVSQSPSNKVTEKGKDVELRCDPISGHTALYWYRQSLGQGLEFLIYFQGNSAPDKSGLPSDRFSAERTGGSVSTLTIQRTQQEDSAVYLCASSFRLAGGTDTQYFGPGTRLTVL.